This is a list of T cell receptor beta chains from one sample in a study of memory B cells and T cells in multiple sclerosis. These TCRs' antigens remain unknown. Profiled with immunoSEQ multiplex PCR; TCRdb holds only in-frame clones, not every one. Of some 48,000 clones in the sample, almost 85% were seen once. Input material: PBMCs from blood kept in culture. The receptor set was obtained from a human donor with multiple sclerosis. CDR3s include the opening cysteine and the closing phenylalanine or tryptophan. The D gene is left open where the match is weak. Rows give clone size only sometimes, using once, few, many, or a class for an expanded clone.

>TRBJ1-2|TRBV12-5|-|-
TGTGCTAGTGGTCCCTCCCTTGCTGGTGGCTACACCTTC
CASGPSLAGGYTF
>TRBJ2-7|TRBV27|-|TRBD2
TGTGCCAGCAGTTTACGGGGGGGCTTCCTCTACGAGCAGTACTTC
CASSLRGGFLYEQYF
>TRBJ2-2|TRBV28|-|-
TGTGCCAGCAGGCGTTCCGACAGAAACACCGGGGAGCTGTTTTTT
CASRRSDRNTGELFF
>TRBJ2-7|TRBV4-1|once|-
TGCGCCAGCAGCTCCATAGCCTTTTCCTCCTACGAGCAGTACTTC
CASSSIAFSSYEQYF
>TRBJ2-7|TRBV7-3|few|TRBD2
TGTGCCAGCAGCGATTCCCGGGGGGTGGACGAGCAGTACTTC
CASSDSRGVDEQYF
>TRBJ2-1|TRBV20-1|-|-
TGCAGTGCTACGGTAAGGATGGAGCAGTTCTTC
CSATVRMEQFF
>TRBJ2-1|TRBV7-7|-|TRBD2
TGTGCTAGCAGCTTAGCGCCACTAGCGCCGAACAATGAGCAGTTCTTC
CASSLAPLAPNNEQFF
>TRBJ1-6|TRBV2|-|-
TGTGCCAGCAGTGAATACGCAGGGACCTCCAGGAATTCACCCCTCCACTTT
CASSEYAGTSRNSPLHF
>TRBJ1-5|TRBV11-2|-|TRBD1
TGTGCCAGCAGCCCGCGACAGGGAAATTGGCCCCAGCATTTT
CASSPRQGNWPQHF
>TRBJ2-1|TRBV19|few|TRBD1
TGTGCCAGTAGTACCCGGGACAGCCCCTACAATGAGCAGTTCTTC
CASSTRDSPYNEQFF
>TRBJ1-2|TRBV30|-|-
TGTGCCTGGAGTCCTCAGACCCGCGGCTACACCTTC
CAWSPQTRGYTF
>TRBJ2-7|TRBV30|-|TRBD1
TGTGCCTGGAGTTGGACAGGGGGCGGAGAGCAGTACTTC
CAWSWTGGGEQYF
>TRBJ1-2|TRBV6-5|-|TRBD1
TGTGCCAGCAGTTATGACAGGGGCTATGGCTACACCTTC
CASSYDRGYGYTF
>TRBJ2-5|TRBV11-2|few|-
TGTGCCAGCAGCCAGGGGTACCAAGAGACCCAGTACTTC
CASSQGYQETQYF
>TRBJ1-3|TRBV30|once|TRBD1
TGTGCCTGGAGGTCCGGGACAGCGGGGGGAAACACCATATATTTT
CAWRSGTAGGNTIYF
>TRBJ1-2|TRBV4-1|-|TRBD1
TGCGCCAGCAGCCAGGGGGATATCAGGGGGAACCATGGCTACACCTTC
CASSQGDIRGNHGYTF
>TRBJ2-7|TRBV6-1|-|TRBD1
TGTGCCAGCAGTTGGGACAGGGGTAGCGAGCAGTACTTC
CASSWDRGSEQYF
>TRBJ1-1|TRBV4-2|-|-
TGTGCCAGCAGCCAATCAGGGGCGGGTACTGAAGCTTTCTTT
CASSQSGAGTEAFF
>TRBJ1-1|TRBV5-1|-|-
TGCGCCAGCAGCTTCCGACGGGACTCCCTAGGGATGAACACTGAAGCTTTCTTT
CASSFRRDSLGMNTEAFF
>TRBJ1-1|TRBV4-3|-|TRBD1
TGCGCCAGCAGCCGGACCCGGGACAGGGGGCTCTACACTGAAGCTTTCTTT
CASSRTRDRGLYTEAFF
>TRBJ2-6|TRBV13|-|-
TGTGCCAGCAGCGACAGGCTCTCTGGGGCCAACGTCCTGACTTTC
CASSDRLSGANVLTF
>TRBJ2-7|TRBV27|-|TRBD2
TGTGCCAGCTGTTGTTTGGGGGGGGGTTGCGAGCAGTACTTC
CASCCLGGGCEQYF